The 6 T cell receptor beta chains given below trace back to one sample, sequenced in a study of blood T cell repertoires in COVID-19. TCRdb keeps only in-frame clones here, not all; method: immunoSEQ multiplex PCR. The sample yields some 96,000 clones, almost 90% seen once. Sequenced material: peripheral blood. The receptors here all came from a human donor in a cohort sampled during active COVID-19.

The CDR3, as DNA: TGTGCCAGCAGTTTTAGCGGACCCAGGGTTGAGCAGTTCTTC. Its translation is CASSFSGPRVEQFF. V is TRBV27 and J is TRBJ2-1; TRBD2 is a possible D gene (6 bases). The CDR3 covers 14 residues. Trimming pared 3 bases from V and 9 bases from J, leaving 15 bases between. Germline CDR1 MNHEY, CDR2 SMNVEV (reference sequence).

V is TRBV19 and J is TRBJ1-2; D remains ambiguous. The CDR3 is 10 amino acids. Trimming left V 6 bases short and J 8 bases short, with 7 bases between. Per the germline V gene, CDR1 is LNHDA and CDR2 is SQIVND (reference sequence). The CDR3 is CASSKIGYTF. For the CDR3, the DNA is TGTGCCAGTAGCAAAATCGGCTACACCTTC.

Here the CDR3 reads CASSQLTISSYEQYF. CDR3 nucleotide sequence: TGTGCCAGCAGTCAATTGACAATCTCCTCCTACGAGCAGTACTTC. The J gene is TRBJ2-7, the V gene TRBV6-5; D remains unclear. The CDR3 length is 15 residues. Looked up from germline, CDR1 is MNHEY and CDR2 is SVGAGI. V lost 5 bases to trimming and J lost 0 bases, with 14 bases between them.

This clone was seen a few times. The chain combines TRBV6-4 with TRBJ2-3; perhaps TRBD2 as D (6 bases). In germline, CDR1 is MRHNA, CDR2 SNTAGT. With 5 bases removed from V and 3 bases from J, the gap between germline ends came to 9 bases. The CDR3 covers 13 residues. The CDR3 region has the DNA TGTGCCAGCAGTCGGGAGCAGACAGATACGCAGTATTTT. Amino acid sequence: CASSREQTDTQYF.

The rearrangement uses TRBV7-9 and TRBJ2-4, with TRBD1 matching over 7 bases. Germline lookup yields CDR1 SEHNR and CDR2 FQNEAQ (reference sequence). The CDR3 has 16 amino acids. V dropped 0 bases and J dropped 1; count of bases not matched to a gene: 3. The CDR3 DNA reads TGTGCCAGCAGCTTAGCGACAGGGCAGGCCAAAAACATTCAGTACTTC. This codes for CASSLATGQAKNIQYF.

This clone showed up many times. This chain joins TRBV4-1 and TRBJ2-2, with 8 nucleotides matching TRBD1. The CDR3 sequence is 17 residues long. The germline V gene has CDR1 MGHRA and CDR2 YSYEKL. V gave up 4 bases and J gave up 3 bases; unmatched junction bases: 10. The CDR3, as DNA: TGCGCCAGCAGCCCGGAGGGGAGACAGGGGTACACCGGGGAGCTGTTTTTT. It is translated as CASSPEGRQGYTGELFF.